Given below is one T cell receptor beta chain in context. Antigen: not known. All trial patients relapsed after autologous stem cell transplantation. This sample stems from a study of PD-1 blockade in classical Hodgkin lymphoma. Study conclusions and caveats: When nivolumab was started under 1 year after ASCT, patients were excluded. The origin of the repertoire differences remains undefined, with disease activity or prior therapy as possible causes.

Germline CDR1 and CDR2: KGHSH and LQKENI. The CDR3 is made up of 14 amino acids. V dropped 3 bases and J dropped 2; count of bases not matched to a gene: 1. Generated by immunoSEQ multiplex PCR, the TCRdb table keeps only in-frame clones and is missing some. The table includes approximately 160,000 clones, about 81% detected once. The V call is TRBV18, the J call TRBJ1-3, with 7 bases fitting TRBD1. The clonotype comes from a human donor with classical Hodgkin lymphoma. The source material was peripheral blood mononuclear cells (PBMCs), sampled before the second cycle of nivolumab. CDR3 nucleotide sequence: TGTGCCAGCTCACCTACAGGGGCTGGAAACACCATATATTTT. Amino acid sequence: CASSPTGAGNTIYF.